This note documents a single T cell receptor beta chain sequence. Trimming removed 5 bases from V and 5 bases from J, with 16 bases in between. The CDR3 has 15 residues. Germline V lookup: CDR1 MNHNY, CDR2 SVGAGI (reference sequence). This sample stems from a study of blood T cell repertoires in COVID-19. Study background: Specimens from acute and convalescent COVID-19 originated in the United States, Italy and Spain. T cells, B-cell-depleted T cells, or PBMCs provided the cDNA or gDNA that served as material.

Per the original data handling: The authors estimated nucleated cell counts from reference gene primer amplification. Profiling relied on immunoSEQ multiplex PCR, and the TCRdb table lists in-frame clones only, not all of them. For V, J and clone size, that table is used; D and trimming come from the DNA. Counted here are roughly 260,000 clones, around 87% occurring once; the ten biggest clones make up 2.2%. The chain combines TRBV6-6 with TRBJ1-5; weak D call: TRBD1 (5 bases). This TCR came from a woman aged 45 to 65 who had recovered from COVID-19. Material for sequencing was peripheral blood. In DNA, the CDR3 is TGTGCCAGCAGTCTCACCGACAGTTCACATCAGCCCCAGCATTTT. It translates to CASSLTDSSHQPQHF.